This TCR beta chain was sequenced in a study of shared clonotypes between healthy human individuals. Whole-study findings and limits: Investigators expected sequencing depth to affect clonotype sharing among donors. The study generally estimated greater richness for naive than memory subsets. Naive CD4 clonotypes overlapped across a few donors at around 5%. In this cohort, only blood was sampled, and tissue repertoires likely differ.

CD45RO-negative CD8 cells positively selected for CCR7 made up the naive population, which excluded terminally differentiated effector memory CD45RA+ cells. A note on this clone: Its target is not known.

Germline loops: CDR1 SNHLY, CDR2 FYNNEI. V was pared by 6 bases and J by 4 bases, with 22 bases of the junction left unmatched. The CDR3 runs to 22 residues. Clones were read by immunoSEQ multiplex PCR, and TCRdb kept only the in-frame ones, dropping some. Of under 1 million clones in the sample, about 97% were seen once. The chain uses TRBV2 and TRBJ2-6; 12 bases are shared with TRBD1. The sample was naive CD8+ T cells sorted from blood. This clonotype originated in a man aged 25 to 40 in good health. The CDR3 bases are TGTGCCAGCAGGGGAAGGGCCCAATTGGGACAGGGGGCCTCTGGAGGGGCCAACGTCCTGACTTTC. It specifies CASRGRAQLGQGASGGANVLTF.